This entry features one T cell receptor (beta chain) sequence. Its antigen is unknown. The data belong to a study of early T cells in non-severe SARS-CoV-2 infection. Study information: Bulk RNA isolated from unsorted whole blood underwent sequencing; chains were not paired.

Germline V CDR1 and CDR2: SQVTM, ANQGSEA. Trimming took 1 base from V and 1 from J, leaving 5 bases between them. The CDR3 covers 13 residues. Study findings and constraints: Anti-spike CD8 responses were favored in VDJdb matching, and private and CD4 specificities were missed.

Individual cDNA molecules carried attached unique molecular identifiers. TCRdb redid the calling of the 5' RACE reads with MiXCR, one entry per CDR3 protein. The sample contains about 55,000 distinct CDR3 sequences, under 8% of which appear only once. This material consisted of whole blood, taken at baseline. The TCR sequence derives from an adult who was a healthcare worker with PCR-confirmed SARS-CoV-2 infection or an uninfected control (not recorded which). The chain employs TRBV29-1 and TRBJ2-1; no definite D call. The CDR3 DNA reads as TGCAGCGTTGAAGGGTCTTCCTACAATGAGCAGTTCTTC. As protein: CSVEGSSYNEQFF.